This T cell receptor (beta chain) was recorded in a study of shared clonotypes between healthy human individuals (dated by TCRdb to between 2020 and 2021). At the level of the whole study: The cohort comprised a couple of women and a few men aged 18 to 49 years. To increase sequencing depth and limit assay-specific biases, different laboratories used diverse techniques to prepare libraries and sequence TCR repertoires. Per donor, leukapheresis produced somewhere between about 0.94 and 8.9 billion PBMCs. For each donor, three plates each were used for CD4 naive and CD4 memory, two plates were used for CD8 naive, and one plate was used for CD8 memory. Blood TCR repertoires of 5 or 6 healthy adults were deeply sequenced to estimate repertoire size and the extent of clonotype sharing between individuals.

Details on this clone: Its specific antigen is unknown. Per-base qualities were not stored, and no clone one base away is much larger.

The donors were healthy, HIV-negative adults with no recently reported acute infections or vaccinations. Only Caucasian adults living in Nashville, Tennessee, USA were represented among the donors. CD4+ T cells were enriched by magnetic negative selection, after which naive cells were positively selected on CD45RA and the negative fraction was taken as the memory subset. Blood was collected by leukapheresis, and PBMCs were isolated by Ficoll-Histopaque density gradient centrifugation and then cryopreserved in liquid nitrogen vapor phase. Analytical flow cytometry was used to check the purity and quantity of every magnetically sorted T cell population. Genomic DNA was isolated from every sorted fraction and measured by UV absorbance on a Nanodrop 2000c. What the study reported, not specific to this receptor: Rarefaction of sorted-subset datasets indicated incomplete sequencing despite the large sequencing depth. Compared with non-shared clonotypes, the clonotypes found in all four sorted-subset donors had higher generation probabilities. Based on pairwise subsampling, the degree of clonotype sharing among donors was expected to be affected by sequencing depth. Only blood was sampled, and tissue TCR repertoires likely differ from those in blood. When a handful of donors were compared, the shared fraction of clonotypes was roughly 5% for naive CD4, around 4% for naive CD8, more than 2% for memory CD4, and approximately 0.4% for memory CD8. The genetic and exposure-history diversity represented was limited by the small number of donors. Naive subsets generally had larger estimated clonotype richness than memory subsets did.

Using the deep immunoSEQ assay, multiplex PCR amplified TCR CDR3 regions from genomic DNA. For each cell subset, the extracted genomic DNA was distributed evenly across all wells of several immunoSEQ 96-well plates, and each plate served as one replicate. For sorted subsets, around 200 ng genomic DNA, equal to 30,000 to 35,000 T cell genomes, was loaded into each replicate PCR. The purified libraries were quantified using a Qubit 3.0 fluorometer, sized with a Bioanalyzer 2100, and then quantified again using the KAPA Library Quantification kit. Each immunoSEQ 96-well plate was sequenced on its own single-read 150-cycle Illumina NextSeq 550 flow cell. The study's processing was this. Because the immunoSEQ output included only junctional sequences and no quality scores, the filtering could not be the same as the filtering used for full-length reads. Sequences were annotated with PyIR, a Python wrapper for IgBLAST v1.9, using IMGT germline references to assign V/J genes and CDR3. Reads were removed for weak V/J assignments (E-value above 1e-6), missing CDR3, stop codons, out-of-frame junctions, or ambiguous translated residues. V3J clonotypes were defined as sequences sharing an identical inferred V gene, J gene, and CDR3 amino acid sequence. To compute the percentage overlap between repertoires, the number of shared unique clonotypes was divided by the size of the smaller repertoire. Three approaches were used to assess repertoire richness: RTK rarefaction, the Chao1 estimator, and Recon v2.1 estimates of unobserved clonotypes. For all TCRbeta clonotypes obtained by the gDNA method from a handful of donors, generation probabilities were computed with OLGA. The immuneACCESS repertoire file appears here via TCRdb, limited to in-frame rearrangements. These files lack a portion of the clones; in checked studies, under half of the deficit traces to unresolved V genes, and the cause of the others is not known. V and J calls and clone size are those listed in that table; D and trimming were worked out from the DNA. Counted in this sample were about 1.1 million clones; 70% to 80% of them appeared once. Together, the top ten hold 0.89% of the sample.

V loses 4 bases, J loses 7 bases, and the germline ends lie 8 bases apart. The CDR3 sequence holds 12 residues, the cysteine and phenylalanine included. The sequence is cut down to CDR3 DNA, 36 bases in frame from base 1. As encoded in the germline V gene, CDR1 is SGHTA while CDR2 is FQGNSA. This sequence was found in a man in his late teens or twenties in good health. Some clones in this sample may be carry-over from other donors' samples. Here the chain combines TRBV7-2 and TRBJ2-1, and TRBD1 may be the D gene, going by 6 matching bases. Source material: memory CD4+ T cells from PBMCs. This specimen's cell subset or site label, per the study, means: CD45RA-negative fraction. CDR3 region: CASSSQGNEQFF. The nucleotide sequence reads TGTGCCAGCAGCTCTCAGGGGAATGAGCAGTTCTTC.